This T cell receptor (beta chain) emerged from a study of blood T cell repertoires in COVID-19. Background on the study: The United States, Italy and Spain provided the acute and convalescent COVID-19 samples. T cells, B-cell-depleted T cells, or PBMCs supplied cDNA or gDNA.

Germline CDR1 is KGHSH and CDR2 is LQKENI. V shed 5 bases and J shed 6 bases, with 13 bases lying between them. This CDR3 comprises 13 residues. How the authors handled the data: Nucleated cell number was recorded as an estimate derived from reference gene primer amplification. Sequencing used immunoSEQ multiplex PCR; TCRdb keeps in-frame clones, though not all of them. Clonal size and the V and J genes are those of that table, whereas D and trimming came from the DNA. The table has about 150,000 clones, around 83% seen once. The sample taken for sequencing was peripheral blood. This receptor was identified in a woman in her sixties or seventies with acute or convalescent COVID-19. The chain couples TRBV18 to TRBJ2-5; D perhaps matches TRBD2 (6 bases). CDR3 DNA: TGTGCCAGCTCAAAACCGGGACTGCAGACCCAGTACTTC. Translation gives CASSKPGLQTQYF.